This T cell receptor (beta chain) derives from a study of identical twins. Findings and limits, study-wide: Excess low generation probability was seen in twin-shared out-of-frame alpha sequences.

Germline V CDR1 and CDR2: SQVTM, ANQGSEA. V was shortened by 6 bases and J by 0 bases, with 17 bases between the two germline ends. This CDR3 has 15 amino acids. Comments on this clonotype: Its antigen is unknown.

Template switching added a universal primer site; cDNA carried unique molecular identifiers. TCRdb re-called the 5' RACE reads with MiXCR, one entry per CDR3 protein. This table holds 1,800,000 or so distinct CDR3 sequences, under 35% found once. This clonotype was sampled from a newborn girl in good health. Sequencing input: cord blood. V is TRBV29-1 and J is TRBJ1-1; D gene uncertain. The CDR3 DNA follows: TGCAGCGTCTTTCCATCGAGTCTACTGAACACTGAAGCTTTCTTT. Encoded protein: CSVFPSSLLNTEAFF.